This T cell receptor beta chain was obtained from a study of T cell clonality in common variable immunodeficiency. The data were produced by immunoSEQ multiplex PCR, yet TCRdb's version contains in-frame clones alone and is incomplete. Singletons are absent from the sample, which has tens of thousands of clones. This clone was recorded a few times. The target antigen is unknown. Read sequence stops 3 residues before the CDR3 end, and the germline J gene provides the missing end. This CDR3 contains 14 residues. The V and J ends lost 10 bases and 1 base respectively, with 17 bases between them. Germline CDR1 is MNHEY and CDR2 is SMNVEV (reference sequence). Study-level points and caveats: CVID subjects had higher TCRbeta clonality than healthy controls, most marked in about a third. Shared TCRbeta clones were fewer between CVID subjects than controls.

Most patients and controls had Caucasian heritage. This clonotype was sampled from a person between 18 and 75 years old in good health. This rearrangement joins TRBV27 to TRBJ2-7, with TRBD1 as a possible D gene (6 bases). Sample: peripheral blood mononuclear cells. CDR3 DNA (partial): TGTGCCACCAAACAGGGCTTGGGTTCCTACGAG. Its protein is CATKQGLGSYE. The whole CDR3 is CATKQGLGSYEQYF.